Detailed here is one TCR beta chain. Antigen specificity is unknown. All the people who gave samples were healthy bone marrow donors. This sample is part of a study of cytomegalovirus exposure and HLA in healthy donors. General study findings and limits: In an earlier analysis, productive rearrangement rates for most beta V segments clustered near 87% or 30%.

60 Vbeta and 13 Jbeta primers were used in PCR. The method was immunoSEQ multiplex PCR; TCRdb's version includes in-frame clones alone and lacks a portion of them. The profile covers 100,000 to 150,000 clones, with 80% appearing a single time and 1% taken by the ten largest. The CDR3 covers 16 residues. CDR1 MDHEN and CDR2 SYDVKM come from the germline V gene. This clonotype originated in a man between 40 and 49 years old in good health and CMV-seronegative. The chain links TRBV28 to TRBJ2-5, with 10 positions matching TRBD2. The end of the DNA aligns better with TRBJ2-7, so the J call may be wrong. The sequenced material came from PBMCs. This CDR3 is CASSLWPSGGSYEQYF. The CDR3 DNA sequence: TGTGCCAGCAGTTTATGGCCTAGCGGGGGCTCCTACGAGCAGTACTTC.